This T cell receptor beta chain derives from a study of CD8+CD57+ T cells in acquired aplastic anemia. Study background: Sorted CD4+ plus CD8+ cells gave DNA averaging roughly 3 ug. Whole-study findings and limits: Common to patients and controls were about 31 CD8+ CDR3 sequences. For CD8+ Simpson's diversity, patients and controls showed no significant difference.

In regard to this clonotype: Its antigen is as yet unknown.

CDR3 and TCR beta VDJ profiling relied on a genomic DNA template. TCRdb reanalysed the reads using MiXCR and keeps one entry per CDR3 protein. This table has 300,000 or so distinct CDR3 sequences, roughly half appearing once. Trimming pared 0 bases from V and 5 bases from J, leaving 8 bases between. The V gene's germline CDR1 is ENHRY and CDR2 SYGVKD. This CDR3 has 14 amino acids. The chain joins TRBV10-3 to TRBJ1-5; D might be TRBD1 (6 bases). The clonotype originates from a human donor with severe aplastic anemia or a healthy control (not recorded which). The sample comprised sorted CD4+, CD8+, or CD8+CD57+ T cells (not recorded which) from PBMCs. The CDR3 DNA reads TGTGCCATCAGTGAGTCTCCAGGGGATCAGCCCCAGCATTTT. Its translation is CAISESPGDQPQHF.